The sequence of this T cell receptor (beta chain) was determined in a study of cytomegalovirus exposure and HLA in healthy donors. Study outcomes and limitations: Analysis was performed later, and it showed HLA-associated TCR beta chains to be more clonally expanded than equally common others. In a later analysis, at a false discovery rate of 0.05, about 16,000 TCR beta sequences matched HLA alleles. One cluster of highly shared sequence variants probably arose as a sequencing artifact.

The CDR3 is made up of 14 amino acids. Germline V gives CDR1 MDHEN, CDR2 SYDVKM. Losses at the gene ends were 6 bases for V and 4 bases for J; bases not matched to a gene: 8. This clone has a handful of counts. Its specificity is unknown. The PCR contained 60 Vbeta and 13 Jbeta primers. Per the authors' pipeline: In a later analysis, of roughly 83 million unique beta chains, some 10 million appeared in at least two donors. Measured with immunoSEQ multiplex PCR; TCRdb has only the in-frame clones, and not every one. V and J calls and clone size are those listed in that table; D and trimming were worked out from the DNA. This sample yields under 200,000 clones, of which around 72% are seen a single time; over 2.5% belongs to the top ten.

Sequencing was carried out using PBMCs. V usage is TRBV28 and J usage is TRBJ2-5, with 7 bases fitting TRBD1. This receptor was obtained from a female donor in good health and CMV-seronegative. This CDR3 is CASSKTGTVETQYF. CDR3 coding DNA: TGTGCCAGCAGCAAAACCGGGACAGTAGAGACCCAGTACTTC. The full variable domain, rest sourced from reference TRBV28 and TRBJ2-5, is DVKVTQSSRYLVKRTGEKVFLECVQDMDHENMFWYRQDPGLGLRLIYFSYDVKMKEKGDIPEGYSVSREKKERFSLILESASTNQTSMYLCASSKTGTVETQYFGPGTRLLVL.